Each of the 15 T cell receptor beta chains below was sequenced from the same sample in a study of CD8 T cells in ankylosing spondylitis. TCRdb ran MiXCR on the 5' RACE reads and lists one entry per CDR3 protein. Of 310,000 or so distinct CDR3 sequences in the sample, 20% were seen once. The sample was blood, either unsorted or a sorted T cell fraction (not recorded which). Receptors originate from a male donor with ankylosing spondylitis or in good health (not recorded which).

The J gene is TRBJ2-1, the V gene TRBV24-1, with D perhaps matching TRBD1 or TRBD2 (5 bases each). Per the germline V gene, CDR1 is KGHDR and CDR2 is SFDVKD. Trimming removed 2 bases at V and 7 bases at J, with 11 bases between. The CDR3 has 14 residues. The CDR3 region has the DNA TGTGCCACCAGTGATTCCGGGACCTCGAATGAGCAGTTCTTC. Protein: CATSDSGTSNEQFF.

In regard to this clonotype: The junction shows a germline mismatch at one end, possibly a read error. This rearrangement joins TRBV29-1 to TRBJ2-3, with 8 bases lining up with TRBD2. This CDR3 is 11 amino acids long. Germline V lookup: CDR1 SQVTM, CDR2 ANQGSEA. CDR3 nucleotide sequence: TGCAGCGTGGAAGGCGGGGGGACGCAGTATTTT. This gives the protein CSVEGGGTQYF.

Concerning this clonotype: At one end, the junction sequence differs from germline, possibly due to a read error. The chain is built from TRBV5-1 and TRBJ2-3; D gene unclear. This CDR3 comprises 12 residues. Germline loops: CDR1 SGHRS, CDR2 YFSETQ. The CDR3 DNA reads as TGCGTCAGCAGCCCAGACTTGGATACGCAGTATTTT. Translating gives CVSSPDLDTQYF. Full variable domain (rest looked up from reference TRBV5-1 and TRBJ2-3): KAGVTQTPRYLIKTRGQQVTLSCSPISGHRSVSWYQQTPGQGLQFLFEYFSETQRNKGNFPGRFSGRQFSNSRSEMNVSTLELGDSALYLCVSSPDLDTQYFGPGTRLTVL.

This clonotype has a handful of counts. The chain employs TRBV5-1 and TRBJ2-1; 11 nucleotides agree with TRBD2. J gave up 7 bases and V 0 bases, and 3 bases lay outside the gene matches. Germline V CDR1 and CDR2: SGHRS, YFSETQ. This CDR3 is built from 15 residues. This CDR3 is CASSLVTSGGNEQFF. The CDR3 DNA reads TGCGCCAGCAGCTTGGTCACTAGCGGGGGAAATGAGCAGTTCTTC.

This clonotype was found once. The chain links TRBV20-1 to TRBJ1-6, with a tentative D call TRBD1 (5 bases). The CDR3 covers 16 residues. Germline V gives CDR1 DFQATT, CDR2 SNEGSKA (reference sequence). Trimming cost V 6 bases and J 0 bases, with 15 bases left between them. The CDR3 sequence: CSATGYLSSYNSPLHF. DNA of the CDR3: TGCAGTGCCACAGGCTATCTAAGCTCCTATAATTCACCCCTCCACTTT.

This clonotype was seen only a few times. DNA of the CDR3: TGTGCCAGCAGATCACAGGGGGCCAACACCGGGGAGCTGTTTTTT. It is translated as CASRSQGANTGELFF. This chain joins TRBV6-4 and TRBJ2-2; 9 bases fit TRBD1. This CDR3 is 15 amino acids long. V dropped 6 bases and J dropped 2; count of bases not matched to a gene: 4. Germline V CDR1 and CDR2: MRHNA, SNTAGT.

V and J are TRBV5-1 and TRBJ1-1, with D possibly TRBD1 on 5 matching bases. V dropped 2 bases and J dropped 5 bases, with 10 bases sitting between them. This CDR3 is 13 amino acids long. Germline V gene data show CDR1 as SGHRS and CDR2 as YFSETQ. Here the CDR3 reads CASSFDQGTEAFF. Here the CDR3 DNA reads TGCGCCAGCAGCTTTGACCAGGGTACTGAAGCTTTCTTT.

V gene TRBV28 combines with J gene TRBJ2-3; weak D call: TRBD2 (6 bases). The CDR3 totals 13 residues. Germline CDR1 is MDHEN and CDR2 is SYDVKM. Trimming cost V 6 bases and J 4 bases, with 11 bases left between them. The CDR3 spells CASSGGRADTQYF. The CDR3 DNA follows: TGTGCCAGCAGCGGGGGAAGGGCAGATACGCAGTATTTT.

The chain couples TRBV5-1 to TRBJ2-3, with 8 bases identical to TRBD1. V was clipped by 1 base and J by 2 bases; unmatched bases: 6. The CDR3 has 16 residues. Germline values: CDR1 SGHRS, CDR2 YFSETQ. The CDR3 coding sequence is TGCGCCAGCAGCTTGTGGCAGGGGGCGCTCACAGATACGCAGTATTTT. As protein: CASSLWQGALTDTQYF.

The rearrangement links TRBV24-1 to TRBJ1-5; 10 positions agree with TRBD1. Germline CDR1 KGHDR, CDR2 SFDVKD. This CDR3 is 16 amino acids long. The J segment lost 6 bases and the V segment lost 3 bases, leaving 7 bases of the junction unmatched. The CDR3 region has the DNA TGTGCCACCAGTGATCCGACAGGGGGCTTGGGTCAGCCCCAGCATTTT. It is translated as CATSDPTGGLGQPQHF.

This clonotype showed up many times. This sequence joins TRBV5-1 and TRBJ1-5; D ambiguous. The CDR3 has 13 amino acids. Germline CDR1 reads SGHRS; CDR2 reads YFSETQ. V was trimmed by 2 bases and J by 5 bases, leaving 8 bases between them. The CDR3 nucleotides read TGCGCCAGCAGCTTCGAGGGCGATCAGCCCCAGCATTTT. Translation gives CASSFEGDQPQHF. The full variable domain, rest sourced from reference TRBV5-1 and TRBJ1-5, is KAGVTQTPRYLIKTRGQQVTLSCSPISGHRSVSWYQQTPGQGLQFLFEYFSETQRNKGNFPGRFSGRQFSNSRSEMNVSTLELGDSALYLCASSFEGDQPQHFGDGTRLSIL.

This chain joins TRBV2 and TRBJ1-5; tentative D call: TRBD1 (6 bases). V was pared by 3 bases and J by 12 bases, with 21 bases between. This CDR3 has 15 amino acids. CDR1 is SNHLY, CDR2 FYNNEI, per germline. Written as DNA, the CDR3 is TGTGCCAGCAGTGAGGAGAAGATTTACAGGGAACGCCAGCATTTT. Translating it yields CASSEEKIYRERQHF.

V usage is TRBV7-8 and J usage is TRBJ2-3; D is possibly TRBD2 (5 bases). The CDR3 covers 13 residues. Germline values: CDR1 SGHVS, CDR2 FQNEAQ. Trimming shortened V by 1 base and J by 9 bases, and 11 bases separated the two germline ends. This chain's CDR3 is CASSLGSSWTQYF. The CDR3 coding sequence is TGTGCCAGCAGCTTAGGGTCTAGCTGGACGCAGTATTTT.

The V call is TRBV5-1, the J call TRBJ2-1; TRBD1 might be the D (6 bases). CDR1 and CDR2 from the germline V gene are SGHRS and YFSETQ. This CDR3 has 16 residues. The V gene lost 4 bases and the J gene lost 1 base, with 15 bases spanning the gap. In nucleotides, the CDR3 is TGCGCCAGCAGCCCCCGCGAGGGGGTTTCCTACAATGAGCAGTTCTTC. Translating it yields CASSPREGVSYNEQFF. Full variable domain (remainder filled in from reference TRBV5-1 and TRBJ2-1): KAGVTQTPRYLIKTRGQQVTLSCSPISGHRSVSWYQQTPGQGLQFLFEYFSETQRNKGNFPGRFSGRQFSNSRSEMNVSTLELGDSALYLCASSPREGVSYNEQFFGPGTRLTVL.

This clonotype was found many times. V is TRBV12-3 or TRBV12-4 and J is TRBJ2-2, with TRBD1 matching over 8 bases. With V trimmed by 3 bases and J by 0 bases, 6 bases remained unmatched. The CDR3 contains 17 residues. The CDR3 loop reads CASSFAQGATNTGELFF. As DNA, the CDR3 is TGTGCCAGCAGTTTCGCGCAGGGGGCGACGAACACCGGGGAGCTGTTTTTT.